This entry is about one T cell receptor (beta chain). Amplification used 60 Vbeta primers and 13 Jbeta primers. Assay: immunoSEQ multiplex PCR; the TCRdb copy retains only in-frame clones and omits some. The sample records 90,000 to 95,000 clones, around 80% being singletons. This sample was taken from a study of cytomegalovirus exposure and HLA in healthy donors. V was clipped by 4 bases and J by 3 bases, with 18 bases between them. Germline CDR1 is SGHNT and CDR2 is YENEEA. The CDR3 runs to 16 residues. This chain uses TRBV11-3 with TRBJ2-5, with a tentative D call TRBD1 (6 bases). The specimen was PBMCs. The receptor was isolated from a young man in good health and CMV-seronegative. CDR3 sequence (DNA): TGTGCCAGCAGCTACCCCCCCAGGGGTCGGGAAGAGACCCAGTACTTC. It specifies CASSYPPRGREETQYF. Using reference TRBV11-3 and TRBJ2-5 for the parts outside the CDR3, the full variable domain is EAGVVQSPRYKIIEKKQPVAFWCNPISGHNTLYWYLQNLGQGPELLIRYENEEAVDDSQLPKDRFSAERLKGVDSTLKIQPAELGDSAVYLCASSYPPRGREETQYFGPGTRLLVL.